Shown below are 13 T cell receptor beta chains from a single sample sequenced in a study of blood T cell repertoires in COVID-19. Assay: immunoSEQ multiplex PCR; the TCRdb copy retains only in-frame clones and omits some. The sample shows more than 50,000 clones, about 75% of them seen only once. Sample: peripheral blood. These receptors all stem from a woman of 80 years or more with acute or convalescent COVID-19.

This clone was observed at least ten times. The chain couples TRBV5-6 to TRBJ2-7; weak D call: TRBD1 (5 bases). The germline V gene has CDR1 SGHDT and CDR2 YYEEEE. The germline V and J ends were trimmed by 0 bases and 9 bases, with 13 bases remaining between them. CDR3 size: 13 residues. The CDR3 is CASSLGQGKVQYF. The DNA of the CDR3 is TGTGCCAGCAGCTTGGGCCAGGGAAAGGTGCAGTACTTC.

The chain links TRBV18 to TRBJ2-3, with 7 bases matching TRBD1. From germline, CDR1 is KGHSH and CDR2 LQKENI. V was clipped by 5 bases and J by 5 bases; unmatched bases: 10. The CDR3 sequence is 15 residues long. CDR3: CASSSLQGFQDTQYF. The CDR3 DNA sequence: TGTGCCAGCTCATCGTTACAGGGGTTTCAAGATACGCAGTATTTT.

CDR3 in DNA: TGTGCCAGCAGCCTTAGTGCCGGACAGGGCTCCGAGCAGTACTTC. Translating gives CASSLSAGQGSEQYF. The V and J genes are TRBV4-2 and TRBJ2-7, with 8 bases aligning to TRBD1. Germline loops: CDR1 LGHNA, CDR2 YNFKEQ. The CDR3 is made up of 15 amino acids. Trimming took 4 bases from V and 6 from J; bases not matched to a gene: 11.

The rearrangement links TRBV2 to TRBJ1-2; possible D gene TRBD1, 6 bases. The germline gives CDR1 SNHLY, CDR2 FYNNEI. This CDR3 region has 15 residues. V was trimmed by 4 bases and J by 4 bases, leaving 16 bases between them. CDR3 DNA: TGTGCCAGCAGTGCTGGGACAAAAGCCACCTATGGCTACACCTTC. Its protein is CASSAGTKATYGYTF.

V is TRBV5-1 and J is TRBJ2-6; a possible D gene is TRBD2 (5 bases). The V and J ends lost 7 bases and 0 bases respectively, with 14 bases between them. The CDR3 is 16 residues long. CDR1 SGHRS and CDR2 YFSETQ come from the germline V gene. The CDR3 DNA reads TGCGCCAGCGGACCTAGCTCCAACTCTGGGGCCAACGTCCTGACTTTC. Residues: CASGPSSNSGANVLTF.

This chain links TRBV7-3 with TRBJ2-1; 9 bases line up with TRBD2. From germline, CDR1 is SGHTA and CDR2 FQGTGA. This CDR3 has 16 amino acids. V lost 5 bases to trimming and J lost 5 bases; unmatched junction nucleotides: 10. The CDR3 sequence is CASSGGREGAHNEQFF. In DNA form, the CDR3 reads TGTGCCAGCAGCGGCGGGCGGGAGGGCGCCCACAATGAGCAGTTCTTC. Using reference TRBV7-3 and TRBJ2-1 for the parts outside the CDR3, the full variable domain is GAGVSQTPSNKVTEKGKYVELRCDPISGHTALYWYRQSLGQGPEFLIYFQGTGAADDSGLPNDRFFAVRPEGSVSTLKIQRTERGDSAVYLCASSGGREGAHNEQFFGPGTRLTVL.

This chain links TRBV7-2 with TRBJ1-6; tentatively, D is TRBD1 (6 bases). V was shortened by 3 bases and J by 4 bases, with 13 bases between the two germline ends. This CDR3 has 16 residues. The V gene's germline CDR1 is SGHTA and CDR2 FQGNSA. Here the CDR3 DNA reads TGTGCCAGCAGCTTTACAGGGTCGGGGTATAATTCACCCCTCCACTTT. It is translated as CASSFTGSGYNSPLHF.

J is TRBJ2-1 and V is TRBV4-2; 11 bases are a match to TRBD2. This CDR3 spans 16 amino acids. The V and J ends lost 0 bases and 5 bases, in that order; junction bases with no gene match: 3. Germline-derived CDR1 and CDR2 are LGHNA and YNFKEQ. CDR3 region: CASSQEGLAGDNEQFF. The CDR3 nucleotides read TGTGCCAGCAGCCAAGAAGGACTAGCGGGCGACAATGAGCAGTTCTTC.

The chain carries TRBV28 and TRBJ1-5; D gene ambiguous. There are 14 residues in the CDR3. Trimming removed 8 bases from V and 2 bases from J, with 13 bases in between. CDR1 is MDHEN, CDR2 SYDVKM, per germline. The DNA for the CDR3 is TGTGCCAGCCAAATCTATAGTGGCAATCAGCCCCAGCATTTT. This encodes CASQIYSGNQPQHF.

The rearrangement joins TRBV3-1 (or the pseudogene TRBV3-2) to TRBJ1-2; 8 bases line up with TRBD1. Trimming took 5 bases from V and 8 from J; bases not matched to a gene: 10. The germline V gene has CDR1 LGHDT and CDR2 YNNKEL (reference sequence). The CDR3 is 14 amino acids. The CDR3 DNA sequence: TGTGCCAGCAGCGAACTGACAGGGGAGCTCGGCTACACCTTC. Translated: CASSELTGELGYTF.

This clone was picked up a small number of times. The chain links TRBV24-1 to TRBJ2-1; 12 bases are a match to TRBD2. V lost 3 bases, J lost 4 bases, and 3 bases stayed unmatched. Germline V gene lookup returns CDR1 KGHDR and CDR2 SFDVKD. This CDR3 contains 16 residues. The CDR3 protein is CATSDGLAGSYNEQFF. The DNA for the CDR3 is TGTGCCACCAGTGATGGACTAGCGGGATCGTACAATGAGCAGTTCTTC.

A single count supports this clone. This chain uses TRBV7-2 with TRBJ2-1; possibly TRBD2 for D (5 bases). Germline V gives CDR1 SGHTA, CDR2 FQGNSA. The CDR3 has 13 amino acids. Trimming stripped 1 base from V and 9 bases from J, with 10 bases between. The CDR3 DNA sequence: TGTGCCAGCAGCTTAGTAGCTAGCCCTGAGCAGTTCTTC. This sequence encodes CASSLVASPEQFF.

This clone was recorded once. The chain combines TRBV7-9 with TRBJ1-2, with D perhaps matching TRBD1 (6 bases). Between the trimmed V and J ends, which lost 5 bases and 4 bases, there was a span of 14 bases. Germline CDR1 and CDR2: SEHNR and FQNEAQ (reference sequence). This CDR3 is 14 amino acids long. The DNA of the CDR3 is TGTGCCAGCAGCCAAAGGACAGAGACCTATGGCTACACCTTC. This codes for CASSQRTETYGYTF.